The rows below give T cell receptor beta chains drawn from one sample of a study of T cells after yellow fever vaccination. MiXCR, run by TCRdb on the 5' RACE reads, gives a single entry per CDR3 protein. The table includes 120,000 or so distinct CDR3 sequences, roughly 15% detected once. The sample was CD8+ T cells sorted from PBMCs, taken 5 days after the yellow fever booster vaccination. The receptors were sampled from a man aged 18 to 29 who received the YFV17D yellow fever vaccine. The CDR3 runs from the conserved cysteine through the conserved F or W. The D gene is left open where the match is weak. Where a row states a size, it is once, few, many or the class of an expanded clone; other rows omit it.

D gene	J gene	clone size	V gene	CDR3 DNA	CDR3 protein
NA	TRBJ1-1	few	TRBV7-9	TGTGCCAGCAGCTTATCCAGTCCAGCTTTCTTT	CASSLSSPAFF
NA	TRBJ2-7	NA	TRBV11-1	TGTGCCAGCAGCTTAGCCGCTTCCTACGAGCAGTACTTC	CASSLAASYEQYF
NA	TRBJ1-2	NA	TRBV6-2/TRBV6-3	TGTGCCAGCAGACCCCTGGGGACCCATGGCTACACCTTC	CASRPLGTHGYTF
NA	TRBJ1-6	few	TRBV27	TGTGCCAGCAGTTTAGGTGCAAGACCCCTCCACTTT	CASSLGARPLHF
TRBD2	TRBJ2-1	NA	TRBV5-1	TGCGCCAGCAGCTTGGTACCTAGCGGGGGGCCCGACAATGAGCAGTTCTTC	CASSLVPSGGPDNEQFF
TRBD1	TRBJ2-7	few	TRBV12-3/TRBV12-4	TGTGCCAGCAGCCGGGACAGGGGCGAGCAGTACTTC	CASSRDRGEQYF
NA	TRBJ1-5	NA	TRBV5-5	TGTGCCAGCAGCTTGGACAGGGACGTGGTAGGCAATCAGCCCCAGCATTTT	CASSLDRDVVGNQPQHF
TRBD2	TRBJ2-3	many	TRBV23-1	TGCGCCAGCAGTCCGATATATCGACTAGCGTCTTCAGATACGCAGTATTTT	CASSPIYRLASSDTQYF
NA	TRBJ1-2	NA	TRBV29-1	TGCAGCGCCGCATGGGGGGGGAATGGCTACACCTTC	CSAAWGGNGYTF
TRBD2	TRBJ2-7	NA	TRBV3-1	TGTGCCAGCAGCCCCGGGACTAGCGTTTCCTACGAGCAGTACTTC	CASSPGTSVSYEQYF